The 28 T cell receptor beta chains below come from one sample, sequenced in a study of T cells in Graves' hyperthyroidism and ophthalmopathy. Amplification yielded TCR beta CDR3 regions, with RNA transcripts as the source. Carried out on the TCR CDR3, a first-round RT-PCR used the HTBI primer set. One entry per CDR3 protein, called by TCRdb with MiXCR from the multiplex PCR reads. The data show about 770,000 distinct CDR3 sequences, approximately 18% seen once. Sequenced input: blood. The receptor set was obtained from a woman in her 50s with Graves' hyperthyroidism that later progressed to Graves' ophthalmopathy.

The chain recombines TRBV19 with TRBJ1-2, with D perhaps TRBD1 (5 bases). Germline CDR1 and CDR2: LNHDA and SQIVND (reference sequence). The V end lost 3 bases, the J end lost 0 bases, and 8 bases lay between the germline ends. The CDR3 has 14 residues. Here the CDR3 reads CASSINRPNYGYTF. Written as DNA, the CDR3 is TGTGCCAGTAGTATTAACAGGCCTAACTATGGCTACACCTTC.

This clonotype was counted many times. The chain employs TRBV13 and TRBJ2-3; the D gene is possibly TRBD2 (5 bases). V was trimmed by 0 bases and J by 2 bases, leaving 12 bases between them. This CDR3 spans 16 amino acids. Germline V lookup: CDR1 PRHDT, CDR2 FYEKMQ (reference sequence). In nucleotides, the CDR3 is TGTGCCAGCAGCTTAGGCGAGCTAGCTCTCACAGATACGCAGTATTTT. Translation: CASSLGELALTDTQYF.

This clonotype has a count of ten or more. The chain carries TRBV12-3 or TRBV12-4 and TRBJ2-3, with D perhaps assigned TRBD1 or TRBD2 (5 bases each). The CDR3 runs 16 residues. The V end was cut by 6 bases, the J end by 0 bases, with 16 bases between. The chain's CDR3 is CASSPRVGVSTDTQYF. The CDR3 DNA reads as TGTGCCAGCAGCCCCAGGGTGGGGGTGAGCACAGATACGCAGTATTTT.

The rearrangement joins TRBV13 to TRBJ1-2, with D maybe TRBD1 (6 bases). This CDR3 contains 15 residues. V shed 7 bases and J shed 4 bases, with 19 bases lying between them. Germline V gene lookup returns CDR1 PRHDT and CDR2 FYEKMQ (reference sequence). In DNA form, the CDR3 reads TGTGCCAGCAATCCCTCTGGGAGGGACACCTATGGCTACACCTTC. Amino acids: CASNPSGRDTYGYTF.

This clonotype was found many times. The chain employs TRBV2 and TRBJ2-1, with 9 bases aligning to TRBD1. Germline V CDR1 and CDR2: SNHLY, FYNNEI. The J segment lost 7 bases and the V segment lost 4 bases, leaving 11 bases of the junction unmatched. The CDR3 is 16 amino acids. The CDR3 DNA sequence: TGTGCCAGCAGTGCCCGGGACAGGGTGTCGGGGAATGAGCAGTTCTTC. Translation gives CASSARDRVSGNEQFF.

In this sample, this clonotype turned up many times. The chain joins TRBV3-1 to TRBJ2-1; a weak D match, TRBD1 (5 bases). V shed 2 bases and J shed 0 bases, with 8 bases lying between them. This CDR3 is 15 amino acids long. Germline lookup yields CDR1 LGHDT and CDR2 YNNKEL (reference sequence). The CDR3 spells CASSQSDNSYNEQFF. The CDR3 DNA is TGTGCCAGCAGCCAATCGGACAACTCCTACAATGAGCAGTTCTTC.

The rearrangement joins TRBV9 to TRBJ2-2; either TRBD1 or TRBD2 may supply D (5 bases each). This CDR3 has 18 residues. Trimming pared 0 bases from V and 1 base from J, leaving 16 bases between. Germline lookup yields CDR1 SGDLS and CDR2 YYNGEE. The CDR3 protein is CASSVVATVARNTGELFF. CDR3 DNA sequence: TGTGCCAGCAGCGTAGTAGCGACAGTCGCGAGGAACACCGGGGAGCTGTTTTTT.

In its sample, this clonotype was seen a few times. The rearrangement links TRBV20-1 to TRBJ2-5; 7 bases are a match to TRBD1. Germline trimming cut 2 bases from V and 6 bases from J; bases unmatched to any gene: 9. Looked up from germline, CDR1 is DFQATT and CDR2 is SNEGSKA (reference sequence). The CDR3 is made up of 14 amino acids. The chain's CDR3 is CSARPETGIKTQYF. In DNA, the CDR3 is TGCAGTGCTAGACCTGAGACAGGGATAAAGACCCAGTACTTC.

This clonotype was recorded a few times. CDR3 coding DNA: TGCAGTGCTAGAGGAAGCGGGGGGACAAGGGATGAGCAGTTCTTC. Translation gives CSARGSGGTRDEQFF. V and J are TRBV20-1 and TRBJ2-1; 9 nucleotides match TRBD2. There are 15 residues in the CDR3. Looked up from germline, CDR1 is DFQATT and CDR2 is SNEGSKA (reference sequence). The J segment lost 8 bases and the V segment lost 1 base, leaving 9 bases of the junction unmatched.

This clonotype was counted at least ten times. Written as DNA, the CDR3 is TGTGCCAGCAGTTTAGTCGGGGGTGGTGCTGGAAACACCATATATTTT. Translation: CASSLVGGGAGNTIYF. The chain carries TRBV12-3 or TRBV12-4 and TRBJ1-3, with D maybe TRBD1 (5 bases). Trimming shortened V by 1 base and J by 2 bases, and 12 bases separated the two germline ends. The CDR3 has 16 residues.

V is TRBV6-2 or TRBV6-3 and J is TRBJ2-4, with 12 bases fitting TRBD2. CDR1 is MNHEY, CDR2 SVGEGT, per germline. V dropped 6 bases and J dropped 2; count of bases not matched to a gene: 5. The CDR3 has 16 residues. The CDR3 DNA reads as TGTGCCAGCAGCCGTGGGACTAGCGGGCCCAAAAACATTCAGTACTTC. It translates to CASSRGTSGPKNIQYF.

In its sample, this clonotype was seen a few times. The chain carries TRBV27 and TRBJ2-3; TRBD2 agrees at 13 bases. Germline lookup yields CDR1 MNHEY and CDR2 SMNVEV (reference sequence). Trimming took 3 bases from V and 2 from J; bases not matched to a gene: 5. This CDR3 is 17 amino acids long. The CDR3: CASSFTGLAGVTDTQYF. DNA for the CDR3: TGTGCCAGCAGTTTCACCGGACTAGCGGGGGTCACAGATACGCAGTATTTT.

Points on this clonotype: This may be a read error, as it is one base from a much larger clone. The chain links TRBV10-3 to TRBJ2-5; D ambiguous. CDR3 length: 14 residues. V lost 0 bases and J lost 1, with 6 bases in between. The germline V gene has CDR1 ENHRY and CDR2 SYGVKD. DNA of the CDR3: TGTGCCATCAGTGAGTCGGAGAGCCAAGAGACCCAGTACTTC. Its protein is CAISESESQETQYF.

This clonotype was observed a few times. V and J are TRBV11-1 and TRBJ1-6, with D uncertain. This CDR3 has 15 residues. Germline values: CDR1 SGHAT, CDR2 FQDESV (reference sequence). V lost 1 base to trimming and J lost 8 bases, with 12 bases between them. The CDR3 reads CASSLGPPEHSPLHF. The CDR3 DNA reads TGTGCCAGCAGCTTAGGACCGCCGGAACATTCACCCCTCCACTTT.

The chain combines TRBV6-6 with TRBJ1-2, with D possibly matching TRBD1 (5 bases). This CDR3 region has 15 residues. V lost 1 base and J 2 bases, leaving 11 bases between the germline ends. The germline V gene encodes CDR1 MNHNY and CDR2 SVGAGI (reference sequence). Written as DNA, the CDR3 is TGTGCCAGCAGTTACTTGGTTGGGGGGAACTATGGCTACACCTTC. Protein sequence: CASSYLVGGNYGYTF.

V is TRBV29-1 and J is TRBJ1-2, with 10 bases fitting TRBD1. This CDR3 comprises 16 residues. CDR1 is SQVTM and CDR2 is ANQGSEA in the germline V gene. V was clipped by 6 bases and J by 3 bases; unmatched bases: 13. CDR3 sequence reads: CSVTGTGVVTDYGYTF. For the CDR3, the DNA is TGCAGCGTCACCGGGACAGGGGTAGTTACGGACTATGGCTACACCTTC.

This clonotype came up many times. The CDR3 DNA follows: TGTGCCAGCAGCCCAGGACTAGCGGGACAAGAGACCCAGTACTTC. Translated: CASSPGLAGQETQYF. The chain has TRBV11-3 and TRBJ2-5; TRBD2 aligns across 12 bases. The germline V gene encodes CDR1 SGHNT and CDR2 YENEEA. V gave up 5 bases and J gave up 2 bases; unmatched junction bases: 3. The CDR3 is made up of 15 amino acids.

A few counts support this clonotype. V is TRBV5-4 and J is TRBJ2-5; D might be TRBD2 (7 bases). From germline, CDR1 is SGHNT and CDR2 YYREEE (reference sequence). CDR3 length: 14 residues. Trimming took off 5 bases at V and 3 bases at J, with 14 bases between the two ends. Here the CDR3 reads CASRRGGVEETQYF. The CDR3 DNA is TGTGCCAGCAGGAGGGGGGGGGTAGAAGAGACCCAGTACTTC.

This clonotype was seen repeatedly, ten times or more. This sequence joins TRBV5-1 and TRBJ2-7, with D unclear. V lost 0 bases, J lost 5 bases, and 12 bases lay in between. Germline CDR1 reads SGHRS; CDR2 reads YFSETQ. This CDR3 spans 14 amino acids. CDR3 DNA sequence: TGCGCCAGCAGCTTGGGAGTGTACGGCGACGAGCAGTACTTC. It yields the protein CASSLGVYGDEQYF.

This clonotype came up a few times. CDR3 loop: CAISSGGDTDTQYF. CDR3 nucleotide sequence: TGTGCCATCAGTAGCGGGGGCGACACAGATACGCAGTATTTT. The rearrangement uses TRBV10-3 and TRBJ2-3; TRBD2 matches 8 bases. The CDR3 totals 14 residues. V shed 5 bases, J shed 2 bases, and the junction held 3 bases outside the gene matches. Germline CDR1 and CDR2: ENHRY and SYGVKD.

The chain couples TRBV27 to TRBJ2-3; D remains unclear. The germline V gene encodes CDR1 MNHEY and CDR2 SMNVEV (reference sequence). Between the trimmed V and J ends, which lost 7 bases and 2 bases, there was a span of 10 bases. The CDR3 covers 13 residues. The CDR3 reads CASTHINTDTQYF. In DNA form, the CDR3 reads TGTGCCAGCACCCATATAAACACAGATACGCAGTATTTT.

At least ten counts were recorded for this clonotype. The genes are TRBV25-1 and TRBJ1-1; TRBD1 is a possible D gene (6 bases). The germline V gene has CDR1 MGHDK and CDR2 SYGVNS. The CDR3 has 16 amino acids. Trimming shortened V by 2 bases and J by 4 bases, and 17 bases separated the two germline ends. CDR3 DNA: TGTGCCAGCAGTGAAGAGAGGGGGAACCCATTCACTGAAGCTTTCTTT. Its translation is CASSEERGNPFTEAFF.

This clonotype was detected many times. This rearrangement joins TRBV4-1 to TRBJ2-7; no reliable D call. Trimming took off 5 bases at V and 3 bases at J, with 8 bases between the two ends. Germline V CDR1 and CDR2: MGHRA, YSYEKL. The CDR3 extends over 12 amino acids. CDR3 in DNA: TGCGCCAGCAGCTCGCACCTCTACGAGCAGTACTTC. Encoded protein: CASSSHLYEQYF.

A few counts support this clonotype. The V gene is TRBV14, the J gene TRBJ2-7, with D tentatively TRBD1 or TRBD2 (5 bases each). There are 15 residues in the CDR3. Per germline, CDR1 SGHDN and CDR2 FVKESK. V dropped 4 bases and J dropped 4 bases, with 17 bases sitting between them. In nucleotides, the CDR3 is TGTGCCAGCAGCCTACGAGGGACGGATTTTTACGAGCAGTACTTC. Protein product: CASSLRGTDFYEQYF.

This clonotype came up many times. The V call is TRBV3-1, the J call TRBJ1-1; TRBD1 aligns across 9 bases. This CDR3 has 13 amino acids. Per germline, CDR1 LGHDT and CDR2 YNNKEL (reference sequence). After removal of 8 bases from V and 10 bases from J, the junction contained 11 bases not matched to a gene. CDR3 nucleotide sequence: TGTGCCAGCGAGGACAGGGGCATAAGGGTAGCTTTCTTT. Translation gives CASEDRGIRVAFF.

In its sample, this clonotype was seen a few times. This chain uses TRBV7-8 with TRBJ1-3; TRBD1 is a possible D gene (5 bases). V was pared by 1 base and J by 1 base, with 14 bases between. Germline assignment: CDR1 SGHVS and CDR2 FQNEAQ. The CDR3 is 17 residues long. The CDR3 DNA sequence: TGTGCCAGCAGCTTAGGAGGGGCATTACGATCTGGAAACACCATATATTTT. This encodes CASSLGGALRSGNTIYF.

There are many counts of this clonotype. The V and J genes are TRBV6-1 and TRBJ1-1, with D possibly TRBD1 on 5 matching bases. V was pared by 3 bases and J by 8 bases, with 19 bases between. The CDR3 spans 15 residues. The germline gives CDR1 MNHNS, CDR2 SASEGT. CDR3 bases: TGTGCCAGCAGTGATAGTAGGGAGGGACTTCCAGAAGCTTTCTTT. This codes for CASSDSREGLPEAFF.

CDR3 region: CASSFTGGASSPLHF. The CDR3 DNA reads TGTGCCAGCAGTTTTACAGGGGGCGCATCGTCACCCCTCCACTTT. The chain couples TRBV27 to TRBJ1-6; the match to TRBD1 covers 9 bases. The junction had 7 bases not matched to a gene; V was cut back by 3 bases and J by 10 bases. Germline CDR1 reads MNHEY; CDR2 reads SMNVEV (reference sequence). This CDR3 has 15 residues.